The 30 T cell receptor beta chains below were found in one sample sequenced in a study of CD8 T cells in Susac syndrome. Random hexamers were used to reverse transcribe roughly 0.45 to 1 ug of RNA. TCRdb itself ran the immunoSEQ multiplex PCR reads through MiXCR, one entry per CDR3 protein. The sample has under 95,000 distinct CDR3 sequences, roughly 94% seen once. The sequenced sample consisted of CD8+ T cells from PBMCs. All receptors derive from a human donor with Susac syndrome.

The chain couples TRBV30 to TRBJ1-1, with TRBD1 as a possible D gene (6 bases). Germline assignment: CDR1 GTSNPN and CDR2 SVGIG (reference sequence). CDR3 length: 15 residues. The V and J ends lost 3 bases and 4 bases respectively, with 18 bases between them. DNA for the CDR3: TGTGCCTGGAGCTGGGGAGCAGGGGCTTTCACTGAAGCTTTCTTT. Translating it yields CAWSWGAGAFTEAFF.

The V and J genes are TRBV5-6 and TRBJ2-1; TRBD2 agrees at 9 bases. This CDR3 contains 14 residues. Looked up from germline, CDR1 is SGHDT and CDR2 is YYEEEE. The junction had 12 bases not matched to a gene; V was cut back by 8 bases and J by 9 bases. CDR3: CASANAGGLVEQFF. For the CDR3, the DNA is TGTGCCAGTGCGAATGCGGGAGGGCTGGTTGAGCAGTTCTTC.

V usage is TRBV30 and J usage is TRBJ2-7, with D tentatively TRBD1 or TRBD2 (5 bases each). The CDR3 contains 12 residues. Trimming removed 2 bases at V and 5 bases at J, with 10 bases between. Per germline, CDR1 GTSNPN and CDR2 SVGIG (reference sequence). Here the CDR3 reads CAWSPLGDEQYF. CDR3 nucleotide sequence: TGTGCCTGGAGTCCCCTGGGGGACGAGCAGTACTTC.

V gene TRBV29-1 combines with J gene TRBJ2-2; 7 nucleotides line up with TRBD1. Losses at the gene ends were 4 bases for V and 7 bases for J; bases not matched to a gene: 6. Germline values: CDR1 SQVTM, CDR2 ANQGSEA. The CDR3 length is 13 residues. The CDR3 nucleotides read TGCAGCGTTGTGAAGGGGGCAGGCGGGGAGCTGTTTTTT. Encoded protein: CSVVKGAGGELFF.

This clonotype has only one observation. The DNA for the CDR3 is TGCAGCGTGGGACAGGGGGCCACTGAAGCTTTCTTT. Its translation is CSVGQGATEAFF. This sequence joins TRBV29-1 and TRBJ1-1, with 12 bases aligning to TRBD1. The CDR3 loop spans 12 amino acids. J was trimmed by 4 bases and V by 6 bases; bases with no gene match: 0. Germline V gene sequence: CDR1 SQVTM, CDR2 ANQGSEA.

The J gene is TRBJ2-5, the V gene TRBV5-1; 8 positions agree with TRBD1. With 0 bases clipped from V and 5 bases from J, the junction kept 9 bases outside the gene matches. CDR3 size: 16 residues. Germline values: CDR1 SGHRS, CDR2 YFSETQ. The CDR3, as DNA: TGCGCCAGCAGCTTGGAGACAGGGGTCGGTGGGGAGACCCAGTACTTC. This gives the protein CASSLETGVGGETQYF.

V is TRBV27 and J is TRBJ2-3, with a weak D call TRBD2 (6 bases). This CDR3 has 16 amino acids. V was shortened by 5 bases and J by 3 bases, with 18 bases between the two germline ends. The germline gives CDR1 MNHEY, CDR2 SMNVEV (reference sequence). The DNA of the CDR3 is TGTGCCAGCAGTCCCTTTGGGGCGGGGACTACAGATACGCAGTATTTT. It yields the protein CASSPFGAGTTDTQYF.

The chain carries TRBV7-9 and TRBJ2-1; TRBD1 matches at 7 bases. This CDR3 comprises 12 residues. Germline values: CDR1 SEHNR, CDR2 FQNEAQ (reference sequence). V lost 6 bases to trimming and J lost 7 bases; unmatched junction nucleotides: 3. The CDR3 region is CASRTTGNEQFF. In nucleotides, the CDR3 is TGTGCCAGCAGGACGACAGGGAATGAGCAGTTCTTC. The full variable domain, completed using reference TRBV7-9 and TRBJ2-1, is DTGVSQNPRHKITKRGQNVTFRCDPISEHNRLYWYRQTLGQGPEFLTYFQNEAQLEKSRLLSDRFSAERPKGSFSTLEIQRTEQGDSAMYLCASRTTGNEQFFGPGTRLTVL.

In DNA, the CDR3 is TGCAGCCTGGAAGTCAACTACAATGAGCAGTTCTTC. Translated, it gives CSLEVNYNEQFF. This chain uses TRBV29-1 with TRBJ2-1; D uncertain. The CDR3 runs 12 residues. V lost 8 bases to trimming and J lost 3 bases, with 11 bases between them. The germline CDR1 and CDR2 sequences are SQVTM and ANQGSEA.

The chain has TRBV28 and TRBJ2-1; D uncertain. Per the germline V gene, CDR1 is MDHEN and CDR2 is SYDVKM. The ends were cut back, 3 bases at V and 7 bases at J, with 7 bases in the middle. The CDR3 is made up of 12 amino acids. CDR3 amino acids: CASSFGWNEQFF. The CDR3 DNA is TGTGCCAGCAGTTTTGGGTGGAATGAGCAGTTCTTC.

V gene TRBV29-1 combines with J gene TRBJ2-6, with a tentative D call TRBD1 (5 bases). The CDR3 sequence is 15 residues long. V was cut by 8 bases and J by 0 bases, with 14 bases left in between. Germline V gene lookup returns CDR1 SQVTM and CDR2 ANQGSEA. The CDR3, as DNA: TGCAGCCGACAGAATGGAAGCTCTGGGGCCAACGTCCTGACTTTC. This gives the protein CSRQNGSSGANVLTF.

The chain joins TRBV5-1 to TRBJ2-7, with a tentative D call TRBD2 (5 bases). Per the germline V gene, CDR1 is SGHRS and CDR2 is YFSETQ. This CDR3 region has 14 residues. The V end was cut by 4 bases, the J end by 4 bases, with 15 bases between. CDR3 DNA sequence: TGCGCCAGCAGCCAACAATCGGGGTGGTACGAGCAGTACTTC. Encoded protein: CASSQQSGWYEQYF.

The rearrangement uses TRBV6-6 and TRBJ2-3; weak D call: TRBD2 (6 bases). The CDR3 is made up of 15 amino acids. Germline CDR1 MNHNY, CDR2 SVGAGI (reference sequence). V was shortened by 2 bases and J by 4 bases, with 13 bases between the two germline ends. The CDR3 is CASSYDSWGADTQYF. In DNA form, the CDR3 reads TGTGCCAGCAGTTACGACTCTTGGGGGGCAGATACGCAGTATTTT.

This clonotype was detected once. The CDR3 DNA reads TGTGCCAGCAGTTTAGGAGTGGAAAATGAGCAGTTCTTC. The encoded protein is CASSLGVENEQFF. The chain is built from TRBV12-3 or TRBV12-4 and TRBJ2-1, with D uncertain. Trimming removed 1 base from V and 7 bases from J, with 8 bases in between. This CDR3 spans 13 amino acids.

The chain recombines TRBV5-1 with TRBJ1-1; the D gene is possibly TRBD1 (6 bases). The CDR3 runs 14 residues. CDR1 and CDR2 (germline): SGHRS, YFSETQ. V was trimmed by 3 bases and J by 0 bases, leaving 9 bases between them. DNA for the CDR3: TGCGCCAGCAGCTCAACAGGGATGAACACTGAAGCTTTCTTT. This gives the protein CASSSTGMNTEAFF.

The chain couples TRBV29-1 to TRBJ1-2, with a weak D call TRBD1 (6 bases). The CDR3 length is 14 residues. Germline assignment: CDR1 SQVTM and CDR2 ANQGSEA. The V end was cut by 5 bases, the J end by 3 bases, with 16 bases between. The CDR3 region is CSVPDRQDHYGYTF. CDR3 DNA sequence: TGCAGCGTTCCAGACAGGCAGGACCACTATGGCTACACCTTC.

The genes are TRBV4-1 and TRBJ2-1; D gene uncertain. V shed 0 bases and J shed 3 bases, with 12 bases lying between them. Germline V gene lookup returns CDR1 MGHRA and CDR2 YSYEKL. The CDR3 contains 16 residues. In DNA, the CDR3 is TGCGCCAGCAGCCAAGATGAGAGTATGGGCTACAATGAGCAGTTCTTC. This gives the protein CASSQDESMGYNEQFF.

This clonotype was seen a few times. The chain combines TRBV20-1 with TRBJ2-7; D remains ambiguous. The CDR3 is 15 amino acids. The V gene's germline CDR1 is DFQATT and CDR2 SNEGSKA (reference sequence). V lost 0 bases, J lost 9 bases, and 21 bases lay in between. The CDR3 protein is CSARDSGVGYPTQYF. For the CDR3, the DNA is TGCAGTGCTAGAGATAGTGGGGTTGGGTACCCGACGCAGTACTTC.

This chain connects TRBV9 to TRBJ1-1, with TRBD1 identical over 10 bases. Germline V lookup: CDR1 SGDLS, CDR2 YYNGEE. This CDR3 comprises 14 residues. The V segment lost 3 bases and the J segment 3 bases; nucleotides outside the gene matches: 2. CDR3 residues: CASSGGQGDTEAFF. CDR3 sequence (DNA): TGTGCCAGCAGCGGTGGACAGGGGGACACTGAAGCTTTCTTT. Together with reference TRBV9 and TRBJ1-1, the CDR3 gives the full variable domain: DSGVTQTPKHLITATGQRVTLRCSPRSGDLSVYWYQQSLDQGLQFLIQYYNGEERAKGNILERFSAQQFPDLHSELNLSSLELGDSALYFCASSGGQGDTEAFFGQGTRLTVV.

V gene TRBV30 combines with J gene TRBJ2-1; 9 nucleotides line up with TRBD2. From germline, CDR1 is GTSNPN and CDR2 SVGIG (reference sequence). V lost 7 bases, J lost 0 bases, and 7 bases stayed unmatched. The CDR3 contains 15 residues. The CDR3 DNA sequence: TGTGCCTCAGCGGGAGGCCAGAGCTCCTACAATGAGCAGTTCTTC. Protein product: CASAGGQSSYNEQFF.

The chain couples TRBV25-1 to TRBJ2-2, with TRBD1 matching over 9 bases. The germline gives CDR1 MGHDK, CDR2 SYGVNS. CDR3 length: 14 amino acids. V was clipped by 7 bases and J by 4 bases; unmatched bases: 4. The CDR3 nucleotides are TGTGCCAGCATGGGGGACAGGGCCACCGGGGAGCTGTTTTTT. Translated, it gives CASMGDRATGELFF.

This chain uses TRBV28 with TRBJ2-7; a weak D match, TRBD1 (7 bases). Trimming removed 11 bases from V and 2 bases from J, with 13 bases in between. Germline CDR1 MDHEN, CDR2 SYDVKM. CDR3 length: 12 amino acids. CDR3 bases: TGTGCCGCGGGGACAGACACCTACGAGCAGTACTTC. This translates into CAAGTDTYEQYF.

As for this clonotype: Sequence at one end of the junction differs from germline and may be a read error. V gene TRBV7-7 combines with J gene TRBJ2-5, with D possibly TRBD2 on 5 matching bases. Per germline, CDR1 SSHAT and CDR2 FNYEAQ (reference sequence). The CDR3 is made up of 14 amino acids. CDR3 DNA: TGTGCTAGCAGCTTAGGACCAACTAGAGAGACCCAGTACTTC. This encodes CASSLGPTRETQYF.

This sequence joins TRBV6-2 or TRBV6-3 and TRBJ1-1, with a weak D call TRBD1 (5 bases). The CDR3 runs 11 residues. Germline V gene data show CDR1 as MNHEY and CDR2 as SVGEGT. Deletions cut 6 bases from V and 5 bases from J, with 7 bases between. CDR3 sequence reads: CASRRGTEAFF. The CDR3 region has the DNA TGTGCCAGCAGACGGGGGACTGAAGCTTTCTTT.

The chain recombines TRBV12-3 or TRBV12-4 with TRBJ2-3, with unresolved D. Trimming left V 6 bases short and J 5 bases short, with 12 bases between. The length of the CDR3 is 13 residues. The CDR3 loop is CASSLGVVDTQYF. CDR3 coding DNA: TGTGCCAGCAGCCTAGGAGTGGTAGATACGCAGTATTTT.

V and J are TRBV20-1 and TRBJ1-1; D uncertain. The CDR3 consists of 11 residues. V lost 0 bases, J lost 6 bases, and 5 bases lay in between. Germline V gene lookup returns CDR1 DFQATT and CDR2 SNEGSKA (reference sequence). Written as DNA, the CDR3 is TGCAGTGCTAGAGATGGACCTGAAGCTTTCTTT. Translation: CSARDGPEAFF.

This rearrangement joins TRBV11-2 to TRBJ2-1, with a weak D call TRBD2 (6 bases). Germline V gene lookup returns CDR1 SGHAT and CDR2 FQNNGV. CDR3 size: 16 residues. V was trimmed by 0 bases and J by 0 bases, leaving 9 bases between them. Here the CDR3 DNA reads TGTGCCAGCAGCTTAGACGGGGGAAGCTCCTACAATGAGCAGTTCTTC. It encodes CASSLDGGSSYNEQFF.

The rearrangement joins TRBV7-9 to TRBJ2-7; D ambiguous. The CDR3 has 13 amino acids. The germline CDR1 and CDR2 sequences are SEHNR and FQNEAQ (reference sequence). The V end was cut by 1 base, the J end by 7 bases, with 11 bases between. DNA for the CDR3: TGTGCCAGCAGCTTAGTCCCTTCGAGTGAGCAGTACTTC. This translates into CASSLVPSSEQYF.

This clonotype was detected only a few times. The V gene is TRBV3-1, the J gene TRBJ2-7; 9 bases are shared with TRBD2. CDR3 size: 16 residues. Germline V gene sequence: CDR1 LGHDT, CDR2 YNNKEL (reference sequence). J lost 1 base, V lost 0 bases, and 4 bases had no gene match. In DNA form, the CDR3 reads TGTGCCAGCAGCCAAGACCCTAGCGGGACTTCCTACGAGCAGTACTTC. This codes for CASSQDPSGTSYEQYF.

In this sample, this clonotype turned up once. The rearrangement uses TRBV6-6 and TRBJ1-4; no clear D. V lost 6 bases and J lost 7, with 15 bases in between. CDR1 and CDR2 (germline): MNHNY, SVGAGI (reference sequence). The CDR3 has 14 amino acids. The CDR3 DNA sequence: TGTGCCAGCAGCCCCCCGGGTGATGGTGAAAAACTGTTTTTT. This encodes CASSPPGDGEKLFF.